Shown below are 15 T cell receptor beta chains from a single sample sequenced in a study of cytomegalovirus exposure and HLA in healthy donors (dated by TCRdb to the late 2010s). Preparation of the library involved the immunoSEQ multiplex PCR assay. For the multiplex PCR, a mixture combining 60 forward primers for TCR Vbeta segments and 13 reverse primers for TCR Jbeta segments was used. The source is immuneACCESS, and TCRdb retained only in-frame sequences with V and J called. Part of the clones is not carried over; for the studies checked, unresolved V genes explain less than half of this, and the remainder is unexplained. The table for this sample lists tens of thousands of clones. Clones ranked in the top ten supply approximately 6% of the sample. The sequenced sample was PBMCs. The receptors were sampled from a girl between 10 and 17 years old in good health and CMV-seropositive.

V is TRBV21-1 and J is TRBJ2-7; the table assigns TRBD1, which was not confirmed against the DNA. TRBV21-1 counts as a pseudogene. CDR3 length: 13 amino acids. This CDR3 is CASSKTQGDGAHV. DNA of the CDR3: TGTGCCAGCAGCAAAACCCAGGGGGACGGAGCCCACGTC.

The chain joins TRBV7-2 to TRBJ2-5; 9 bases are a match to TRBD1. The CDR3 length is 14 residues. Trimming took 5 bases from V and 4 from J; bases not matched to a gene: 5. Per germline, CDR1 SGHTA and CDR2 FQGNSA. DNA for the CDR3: TGTGCCAGCAGCGGGGACAGGGTTAGAGAGACCCAGTACTTC. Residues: CASSGDRVRETQYF.

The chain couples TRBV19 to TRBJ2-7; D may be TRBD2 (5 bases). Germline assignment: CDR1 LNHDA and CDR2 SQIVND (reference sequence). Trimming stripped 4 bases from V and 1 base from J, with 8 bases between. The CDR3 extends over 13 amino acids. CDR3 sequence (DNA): TGTGCCAGTAGTAGGGAGTATTCCTACGAGCAGTACTTC. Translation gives CASSREYSYEQYF.

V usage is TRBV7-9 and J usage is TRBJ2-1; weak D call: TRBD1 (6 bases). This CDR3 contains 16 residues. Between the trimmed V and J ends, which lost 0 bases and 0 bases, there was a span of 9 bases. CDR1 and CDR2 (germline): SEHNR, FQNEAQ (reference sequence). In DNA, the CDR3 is TGTGCCAGCAGCTTAGCGGGGACAACCTCCTACAATGAGCAGTTCTTC. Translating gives CASSLAGTTSYNEQFF.

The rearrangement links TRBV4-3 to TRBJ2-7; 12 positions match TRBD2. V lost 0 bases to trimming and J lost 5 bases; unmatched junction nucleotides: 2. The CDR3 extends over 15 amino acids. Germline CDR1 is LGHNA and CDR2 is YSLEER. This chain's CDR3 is CASSQETSGGHEQYF. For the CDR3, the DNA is TGCGCCAGCAGCCAAGAGACTAGCGGGGGCCACGAGCAGTACTTC.

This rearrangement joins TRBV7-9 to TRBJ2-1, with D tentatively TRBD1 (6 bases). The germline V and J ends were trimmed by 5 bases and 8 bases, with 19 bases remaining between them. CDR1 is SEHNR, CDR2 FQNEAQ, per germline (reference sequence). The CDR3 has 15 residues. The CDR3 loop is CASSDEGDAIDEQFF. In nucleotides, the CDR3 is TGTGCCAGCAGCGATGAGGGGGACGCTATCGATGAGCAGTTCTTC.

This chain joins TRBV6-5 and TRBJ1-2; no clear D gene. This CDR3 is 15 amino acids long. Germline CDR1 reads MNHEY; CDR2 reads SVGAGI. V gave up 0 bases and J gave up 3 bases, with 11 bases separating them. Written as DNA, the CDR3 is TGTGCCAGCAGTTACTCGAGGGCTGGGGACTATGGCTACACCTTC. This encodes CASSYSRAGDYGYTF.

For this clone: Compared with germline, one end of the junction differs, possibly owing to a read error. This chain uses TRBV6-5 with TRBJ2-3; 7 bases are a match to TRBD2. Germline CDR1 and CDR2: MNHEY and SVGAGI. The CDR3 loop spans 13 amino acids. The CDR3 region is CASTGGSTDKQYF. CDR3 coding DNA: TGTGCCAGCACGGGGGGTTCCACAGATAAGCAGTATTTT.

The CDR3 nucleotides are TGTGCCAGCAGCCCCCTCTACGAGCAGTACTTC. Translation: CASSPLYEQYF. V usage is TRBV7-9 and J usage is TRBJ2-7; D unresolved. The CDR3 is made up of 11 amino acids. Trimming removed 5 bases at V and 3 bases at J, with 5 bases between. Per germline, CDR1 SEHNR and CDR2 FQNEAQ (reference sequence).

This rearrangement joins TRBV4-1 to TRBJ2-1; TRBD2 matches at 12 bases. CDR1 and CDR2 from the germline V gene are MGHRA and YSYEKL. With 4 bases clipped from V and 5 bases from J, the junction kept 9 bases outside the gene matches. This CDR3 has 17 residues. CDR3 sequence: CASSLRGLAGFNNEQFF. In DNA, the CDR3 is TGCGCCAGCAGCCTAAGAGGACTAGCGGGGTTCAACAATGAGCAGTTCTTC.

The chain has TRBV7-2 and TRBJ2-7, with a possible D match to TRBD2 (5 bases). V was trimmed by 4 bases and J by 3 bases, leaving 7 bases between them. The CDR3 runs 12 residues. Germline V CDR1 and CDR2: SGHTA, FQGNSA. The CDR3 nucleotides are TGTGCCAGCAGCTCGGAGGTCTACGAGCAGTACTTC. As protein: CASSSEVYEQYF.

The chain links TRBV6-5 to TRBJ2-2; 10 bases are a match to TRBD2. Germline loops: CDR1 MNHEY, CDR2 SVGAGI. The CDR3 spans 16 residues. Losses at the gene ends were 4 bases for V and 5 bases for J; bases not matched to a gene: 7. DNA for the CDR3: TGTGCCAGCAGTTCCTTAGCGGGGGGTGAAACCGGGGAGCTGTTTTTT. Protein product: CASSSLAGGETGELFF.

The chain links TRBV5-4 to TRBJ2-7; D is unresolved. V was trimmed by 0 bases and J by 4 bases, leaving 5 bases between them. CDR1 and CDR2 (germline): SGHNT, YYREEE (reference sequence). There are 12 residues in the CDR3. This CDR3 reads CASSLGQYEQYV. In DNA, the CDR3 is TGTGCCAGCAGCTTGGGACAATACGAGCAGTACGTC.

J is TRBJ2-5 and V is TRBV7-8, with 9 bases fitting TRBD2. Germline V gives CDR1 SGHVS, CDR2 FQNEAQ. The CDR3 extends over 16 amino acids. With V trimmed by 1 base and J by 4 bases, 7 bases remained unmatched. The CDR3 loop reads CASSLVVAGARETQYF. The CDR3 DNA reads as TGTGCCAGCAGCTTAGTAGTAGCGGGGGCGCGAGAGACCCAGTACTTC.

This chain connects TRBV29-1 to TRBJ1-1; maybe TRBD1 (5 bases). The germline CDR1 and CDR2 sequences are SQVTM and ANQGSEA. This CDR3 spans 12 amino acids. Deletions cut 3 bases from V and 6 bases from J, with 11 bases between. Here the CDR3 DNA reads TGCAGCGTTGACCTCCAGGGCCCTGAAGCTTTCTTT. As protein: CSVDLQGPEAFF.